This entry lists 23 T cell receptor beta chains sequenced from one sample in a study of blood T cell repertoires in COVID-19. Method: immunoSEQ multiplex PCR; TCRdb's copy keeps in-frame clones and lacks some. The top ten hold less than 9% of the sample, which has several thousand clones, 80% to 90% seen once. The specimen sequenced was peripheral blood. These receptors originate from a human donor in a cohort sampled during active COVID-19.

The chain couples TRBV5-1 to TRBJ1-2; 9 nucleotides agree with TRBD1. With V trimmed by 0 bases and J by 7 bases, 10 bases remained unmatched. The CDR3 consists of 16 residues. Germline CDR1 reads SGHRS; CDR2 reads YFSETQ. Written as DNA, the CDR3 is TGCGCCAGCAGCTTGGGTGGGACAGGGACGATAGTTGGCTACACCTTC. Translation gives CASSLGGTGTIVGYTF.

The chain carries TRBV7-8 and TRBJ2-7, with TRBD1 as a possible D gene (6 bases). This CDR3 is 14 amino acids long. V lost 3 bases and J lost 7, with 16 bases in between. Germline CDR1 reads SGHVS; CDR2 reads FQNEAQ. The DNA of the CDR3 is TGTGCCAGCAGCTTGGAAAAACAGGGACAAGAGCAGTACTTC. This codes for CASSLEKQGQEQYF.

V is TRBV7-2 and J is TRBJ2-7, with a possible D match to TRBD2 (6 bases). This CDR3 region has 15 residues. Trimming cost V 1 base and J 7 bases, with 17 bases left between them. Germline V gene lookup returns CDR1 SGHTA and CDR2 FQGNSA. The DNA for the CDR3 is TGTGCCAGCAGCTTAGACGTCCAACTCGCGGGAGAGCAGTACTTC. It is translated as CASSLDVQLAGEQYF. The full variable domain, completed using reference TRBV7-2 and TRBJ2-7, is GAGVSQSPSNKVTEKGKDVELRCDPISGHTALYWYRQSLGQGLEFLIYFQGNSAPDKSGLPSDRFSAERTGGSVSTLTIQRTQQEDSAVYLCASSLDVQLAGEQYFGPGTRLTVT.

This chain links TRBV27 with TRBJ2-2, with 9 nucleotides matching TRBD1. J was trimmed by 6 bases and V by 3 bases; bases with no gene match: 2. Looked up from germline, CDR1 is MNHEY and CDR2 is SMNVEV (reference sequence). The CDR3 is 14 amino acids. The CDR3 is CASSFTGGSGELFF. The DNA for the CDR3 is TGTGCCAGCAGTTTTACAGGGGGCTCCGGGGAGCTGTTTTTT.

The DNA for the CDR3 is TGTGCCAGCAGTTTCGCAGTGTCAGGCCCCCAGCATTTT. Amino acids: CASSFAVSGPQHF. The chain has TRBV28 and TRBJ1-5; no firm D call. V was pared by 3 bases and J by 10 bases, with 13 bases between. Per germline, CDR1 MDHEN and CDR2 SYDVKM. The CDR3 consists of 13 residues.

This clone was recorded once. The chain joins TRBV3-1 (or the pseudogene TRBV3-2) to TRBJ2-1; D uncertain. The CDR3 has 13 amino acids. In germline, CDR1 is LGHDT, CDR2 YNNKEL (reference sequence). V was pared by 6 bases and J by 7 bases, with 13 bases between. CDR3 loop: CASSLHLVNEQFF. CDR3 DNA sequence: TGTGCCAGCAGTCTCCACCTAGTAAATGAGCAGTTCTTC.

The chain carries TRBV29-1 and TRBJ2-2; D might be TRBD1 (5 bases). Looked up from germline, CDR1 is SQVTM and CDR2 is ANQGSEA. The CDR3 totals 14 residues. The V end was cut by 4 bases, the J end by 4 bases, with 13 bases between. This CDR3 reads CSVAPGISTGELFF. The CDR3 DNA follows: TGCAGCGTTGCCCCAGGGATTAGCACCGGGGAGCTGTTTTTT.

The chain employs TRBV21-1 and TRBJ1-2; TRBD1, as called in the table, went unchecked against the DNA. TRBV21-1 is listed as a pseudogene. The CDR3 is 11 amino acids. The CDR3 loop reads CASSKQAGYTF. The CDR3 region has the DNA TGTGCCAGCAGCAAACAGGCTGGCTACACCTTC.

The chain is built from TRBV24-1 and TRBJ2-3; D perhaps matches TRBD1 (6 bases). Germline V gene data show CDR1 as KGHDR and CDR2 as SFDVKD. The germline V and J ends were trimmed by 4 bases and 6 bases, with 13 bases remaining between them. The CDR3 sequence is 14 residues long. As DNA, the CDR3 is TGTGCCACCAGTGACACGATCAGGGGCGATACGCAGTATTTT. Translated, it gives CATSDTIRGDTQYF.

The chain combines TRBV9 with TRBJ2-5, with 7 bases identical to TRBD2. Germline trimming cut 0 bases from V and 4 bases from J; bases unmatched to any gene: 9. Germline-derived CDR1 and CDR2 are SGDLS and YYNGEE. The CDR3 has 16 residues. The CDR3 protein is CASSVGNLADSETQYF. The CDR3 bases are TGTGCCAGCAGCGTAGGGAACCTAGCGGATTCAGAGACCCAGTACTTC.

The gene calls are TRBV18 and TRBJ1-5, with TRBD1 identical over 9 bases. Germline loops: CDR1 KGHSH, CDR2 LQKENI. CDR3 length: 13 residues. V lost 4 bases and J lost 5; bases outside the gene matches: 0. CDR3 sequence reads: CASSRDRDQPQHF. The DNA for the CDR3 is TGTGCCAGCTCACGGGACAGGGATCAGCCCCAGCATTTT.

The CDR3 sequence: CASSKGTGDPNYGYTF. The CDR3 nucleotides read TGTGCCAGCAGCAAAGGGACAGGGGATCCTAACTATGGCTACACCTTC. This rearrangement joins TRBV21-1 to TRBJ1-2; the listed D gene, TRBD1, was not tested against the DNA. TRBV21-1 is assigned pseudogene status. The CDR3 extends over 16 amino acids.

CDR3 protein: CASSFWTGGQETQYF. The DNA of the CDR3 is TGTGCCAGCAGCTTTTGGACAGGGGGACAAGAGACCCAGTACTTC. V and J are TRBV9 and TRBJ2-5; 10 bases are a match to TRBD1. The CDR3 contains 15 residues. Germline trimming cut 4 bases from V and 2 bases from J; bases unmatched to any gene: 5. The germline V gene encodes CDR1 SGDLS and CDR2 YYNGEE.

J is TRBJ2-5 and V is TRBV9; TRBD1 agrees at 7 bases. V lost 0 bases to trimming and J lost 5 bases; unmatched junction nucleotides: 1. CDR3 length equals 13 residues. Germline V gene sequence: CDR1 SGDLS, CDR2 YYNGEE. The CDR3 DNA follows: TGTGCCAGCAGCGTAGGGGACAGTGAGACCCAGTACTTC. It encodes CASSVGDSETQYF.

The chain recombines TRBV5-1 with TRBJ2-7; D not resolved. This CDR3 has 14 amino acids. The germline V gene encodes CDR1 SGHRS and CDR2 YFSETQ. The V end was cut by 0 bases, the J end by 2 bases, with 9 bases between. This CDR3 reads CASSLVVSPYEQYF. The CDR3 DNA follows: TGCGCCAGCAGCTTGGTTGTATCTCCCTACGAGCAGTACTTC.

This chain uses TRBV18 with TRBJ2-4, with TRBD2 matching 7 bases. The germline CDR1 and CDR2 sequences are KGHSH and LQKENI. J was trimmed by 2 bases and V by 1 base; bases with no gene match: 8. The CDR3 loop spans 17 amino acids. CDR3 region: CASSPLAGPLPKNIQYF. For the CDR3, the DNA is TGTGCCAGCTCACCACTAGCGGGCCCCTTACCCAAAAACATTCAGTACTTC.

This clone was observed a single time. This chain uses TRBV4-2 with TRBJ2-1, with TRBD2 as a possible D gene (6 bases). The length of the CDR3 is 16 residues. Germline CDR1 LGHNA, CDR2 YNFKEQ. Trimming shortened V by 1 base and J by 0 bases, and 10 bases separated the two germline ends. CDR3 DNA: TGTGCCAGCAGCCAAGTCGGGCGGGACTCCTACAATGAGCAGTTCTTC. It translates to CASSQVGRDSYNEQFF.

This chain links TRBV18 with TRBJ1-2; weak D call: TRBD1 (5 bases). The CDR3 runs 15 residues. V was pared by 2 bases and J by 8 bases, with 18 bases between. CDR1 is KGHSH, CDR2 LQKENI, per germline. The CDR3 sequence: CASSPGTMGLIGYTF. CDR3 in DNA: TGTGCCAGCTCACCAGGGACTATGGGGTTGATCGGCTACACCTTC.

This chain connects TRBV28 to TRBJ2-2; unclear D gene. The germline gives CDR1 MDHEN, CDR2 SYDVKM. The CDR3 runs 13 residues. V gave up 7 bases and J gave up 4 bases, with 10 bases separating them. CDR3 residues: CASNLGPTGELFF. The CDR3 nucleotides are TGTGCCAGCAACCTAGGCCCCACCGGGGAGCTGTTTTTT.

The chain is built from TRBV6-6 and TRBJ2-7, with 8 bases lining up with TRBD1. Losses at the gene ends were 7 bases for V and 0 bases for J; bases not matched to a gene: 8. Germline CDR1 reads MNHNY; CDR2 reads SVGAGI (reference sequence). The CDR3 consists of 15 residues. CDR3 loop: CASIQGAGRSYEQYF. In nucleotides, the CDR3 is TGTGCCAGCATCCAGGGGGCGGGTCGCTCCTACGAGCAGTACTTC.

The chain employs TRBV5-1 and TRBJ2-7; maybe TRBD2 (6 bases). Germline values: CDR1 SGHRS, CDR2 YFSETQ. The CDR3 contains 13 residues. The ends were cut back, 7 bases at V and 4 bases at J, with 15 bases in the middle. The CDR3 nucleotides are TGCGCCAGCGCCACGGGAGCTACTTACGAGCAGTACTTC. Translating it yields CASATGATYEQYF.

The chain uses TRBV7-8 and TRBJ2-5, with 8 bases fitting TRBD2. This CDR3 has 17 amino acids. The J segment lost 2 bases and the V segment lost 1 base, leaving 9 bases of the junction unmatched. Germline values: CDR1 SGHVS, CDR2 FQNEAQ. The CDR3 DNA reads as TGTGCCAGCAGCTTAGTTCCGGCTAGCGGGCTTCAAGAGACCCAGTACTTC. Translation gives CASSLVPASGLQETQYF.

The CDR3 loop is CASRGARVNYGYTF. DNA of the CDR3: TGTGCCAGCAGGGGGGCGAGGGTTAACTATGGCTACACCTTC. The V and J genes are TRBV5-6 and TRBJ1-2; tentatively, D is TRBD1 (6 bases). The length of the CDR3 is 14 residues. V lost 5 bases, J lost 1 base, and 12 bases lay in between. CDR1 SGHDT and CDR2 YYEEEE come from the germline V gene.